This T cell receptor (beta chain) stems from a study of CD8 T cells in ankylosing spondylitis. Whole-study results and caveats: Disease-linked clones had a CD8+ phenotype and relatively low frequency in peripheral blood. Blood from ankylosing spondylitis patients appeared to carry a characteristic roughly 8-variant TCR beta motif. A number of the motif variants had already been described in reactive arthritis synovial fluid and blood. There was reportedly significant enrichment of clones that were disease-linked in matched ankylosing spondylitis synovial fluid.

V was clipped by 4 bases and J by 1 base, with 7 bases between them. From germline, CDR1 is DFQATT and CDR2 SNEGSKA (reference sequence). The CDR3 is 12 residues long. Scientists made TCR beta libraries using quantitative 5'-RACE with molecular barcodes. TCRdb processed the 5' RACE reads anew with MiXCR; each CDR3 protein has one entry. Of approximately 550,000 distinct CDR3 sequences detected, 10% to 15% appear once; the ten largest clones hold approximately 7%. Concerning this clonotype itself: The antigen remains unidentified.

The specimen sequenced was blood, either unsorted or a sorted T cell fraction (not recorded which). The sequence derives from a male donor with ankylosing spondylitis. The chain is built from TRBV20-1 and TRBJ2-5; D gene uncertain. For the CDR3, the DNA is TGCAGTGCTATGCTCTCCCAAGAGACCCAGTACTTC. Encoded protein: CSAMLSQETQYF.